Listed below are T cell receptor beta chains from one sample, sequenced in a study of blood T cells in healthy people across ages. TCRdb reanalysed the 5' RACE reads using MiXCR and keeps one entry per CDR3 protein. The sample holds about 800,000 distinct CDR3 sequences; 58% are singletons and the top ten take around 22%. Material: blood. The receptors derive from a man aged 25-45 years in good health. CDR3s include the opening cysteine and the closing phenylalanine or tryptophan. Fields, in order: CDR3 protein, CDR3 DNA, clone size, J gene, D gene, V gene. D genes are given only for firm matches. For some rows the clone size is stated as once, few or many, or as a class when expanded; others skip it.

CDR3 protein: CSVEDLRETQYF
CDR3 DNA: TGCAGCGTTGAAGATCTTAGGGAGACCCAGTACTTC
clone size: .
J gene: TRBJ2-5
D gene: .
V gene: TRBV29-1

CDR3 protein: CASSSADAAREQFF
CDR3 DNA: TGTGCCAGCAGCTCCGCCGACGCGGCCCGCGAGCAGTTCTTC
clone size: .
J gene: TRBJ2-1
D gene: .
V gene: TRBV13

CDR3 protein: CATSRATGYNSPLHF
CDR3 DNA: TGTGCCACCAGCAGAGCCACAGGGTATAATTCACCCCTCCACTTT
clone size: .
J gene: TRBJ1-6
D gene: .
V gene: TRBV15

CDR3 protein: CASGLVTNINQPQHF
CDR3 DNA: TGTGCTAGTGGTTTGGTAACGAATATCAATCAGCCCCAGCATTTT
clone size: .
J gene: TRBJ1-5
D gene: .
V gene: TRBV12-5

CDR3 protein: CASSQWGLAQETQYF
CDR3 DNA: TGTGCCAGCAGCCAGTGGGGCCTAGCGCAAGAGACCCAGTACTTC
clone size: many
J gene: TRBJ2-5
D gene: .
V gene: TRBV27

CDR3 protein: CASSVGGSGGSYTDTQYF
CDR3 DNA: TGTGCCAGCAGCGTAGGGGGGAGCGGGGGGTCCTACACAGATACGCAGTATTTT
clone size: .
J gene: TRBJ2-3
D gene: TRBD2
V gene: TRBV9

CDR3 protein: CAIRGSGANVLTF
CDR3 DNA: TGTGCCATCAGGGGGTCTGGGGCCAACGTCCTGACTTTC
clone size: .
J gene: TRBJ2-6
D gene: TRBD1
V gene: TRBV6-2/TRBV6-3

CDR3 protein: CASSPEGGGYNEQYF
CDR3 DNA: TGCGCCAGCAGTCCCGAGGGTGGGGGCTACAATGAGCAGTACTTC
clone size: .
J gene: TRBJ2-7
D gene: .
V gene: TRBV10-2

CDR3 protein: CASSPSGGNQPQHF
CDR3 DNA: TGTGCCAGCAGCCCTTCTGGGGGGAACCAGCCCCAGCATTTT
clone size: .
J gene: TRBJ1-5
D gene: .
V gene: TRBV12-3/TRBV12-4

CDR3 protein: CASSLDDRGVYEQYF
CDR3 DNA: TGTGCCAGCAGCCTTGACGATCGTGGCGTCTACGAGCAGTACTTC
clone size: once
J gene: TRBJ2-7
D gene: .
V gene: TRBV7-2

CDR3 protein: CATREQGSTYEQYF
CDR3 DNA: TGTGCCACACGAGAACAGGGTAGTACCTACGAGCAGTACTTC
clone size: .
J gene: TRBJ2-7
D gene: .
V gene: TRBV6-2/TRBV6-3

CDR3 protein: CASSDSLGGAPYEQYF
CDR3 DNA: TGTGCCAGCAGTGACTCCCTTGGTGGGGCACCCTACGAGCAGTACTTC
clone size: .
J gene: TRBJ2-7
D gene: .
V gene: TRBV25-1

CDR3 protein: CASSLSGRGATEQYF
CDR3 DNA: TGTGCCAGCAGCCTATCAGGGAGAGGGGCCACCGAGCAGTACTTC
clone size: .
J gene: TRBJ2-7
D gene: .
V gene: TRBV7-3

CDR3 protein: CASKAGQNTGELFF
CDR3 DNA: TGTGCCAGCAAAGCGGGACAGAACACCGGGGAGCTGTTTTTT
clone size: .
J gene: TRBJ2-2
D gene: .
V gene: TRBV2

CDR3 protein: CASSSQTSGETQYF
CDR3 DNA: TGTGCCAGCAGTTCCCAGACAAGCGGTGAGACCCAGTACTTC
clone size: .
J gene: TRBJ2-5
D gene: .
V gene: TRBV28

CDR3 protein: CSAILLAGALDEQYF
CDR3 DNA: TGCAGTGCTATCCTACTAGCGGGGGCCCTCGACGAGCAGTACTTC
clone size: .
J gene: TRBJ2-7
D gene: TRBD2
V gene: TRBV20-1

CDR3 protein: CASRAPGPGYTF
CDR3 DNA: TGTGCCAGCAGGGCGCCAGGGCCCGGCTACACCTTC
clone size: .
J gene: TRBJ1-2
D gene: .
V gene: TRBV2

CDR3 protein: CASRSRQGNEKLFF
CDR3 DNA: TGTGCCAGCAGATCGAGGCAGGGAAATGAAAAACTGTTTTTT
clone size: .
J gene: TRBJ1-4
D gene: .
V gene: TRBV12-3/TRBV12-4

CDR3 protein: CASSTHHGGTQYF
CDR3 DNA: TGTGCCAGCAGTACCCATCACGGGGGTACGCAGTATTTT
clone size: .
J gene: TRBJ2-3
D gene: .
V gene: TRBV6-2/TRBV6-3

CDR3 protein: CASSRQYLGQETQYF
CDR3 DNA: TGTGCCAGTAGTCGACAGTACCTGGGCCAAGAGACCCAGTACTTC
clone size: .
J gene: TRBJ2-5
D gene: .
V gene: TRBV19

CDR3 protein: CASSLGQAGLAIRNEQFF
CDR3 DNA: TGTGCCAGCAGCTTAGGTCAGGCGGGACTAGCGATTAGGAATGAGCAGTTCTTC
clone size: .
J gene: TRBJ2-1
D gene: TRBD2
V gene: TRBV7-2

CDR3 protein: CASSHTRGTDTQYF
CDR3 DNA: TGTGCCAGCAGCCATACTAGAGGCACAGATACGCAGTATTTT
clone size: once
J gene: TRBJ2-3
D gene: .
V gene: TRBV27

CDR3 protein: CASSLAASSYEQYF
CDR3 DNA: TGTGCCAGCAGCTTAGCGGCGAGCTCCTACGAGCAGTACTTC
clone size: many
J gene: TRBJ2-7
D gene: .
V gene: TRBV7-2

CDR3 protein: CASSLLLGRYQETQYF
CDR3 DNA: TGTGCCAGCAGCTTACTGCTGGGGCGGTATCAAGAGACCCAGTACTTC
clone size: few
J gene: TRBJ2-5
D gene: .
V gene: TRBV7-9

CDR3 protein: CAWSYGREQYF
CDR3 DNA: TGTGCCTGGAGTTACGGTCGCGAGCAGTACTTC
clone size: .
J gene: TRBJ2-7
D gene: .
V gene: TRBV30

CDR3 protein: CGGRDRRGYTF
CDR3 DNA: TGCGGGGGGCGGGACAGGAGGGGCTACACCTTC
clone size: many
J gene: TRBJ1-2
D gene: TRBD1
V gene: TRBV20-1

CDR3 protein: CASSSVVGEQYF
CDR3 DNA: TGTGCCAGCAGTTCTGTCGTGGGCGAGCAGTACTTC
clone size: .
J gene: TRBJ2-7
D gene: .
V gene: TRBV28

CDR3 protein: CASSPGLTYTDTQYF
CDR3 DNA: TGCGCCAGCAGCCCGGGACTAACCTACACAGATACGCAGTATTTT
clone size: .
J gene: TRBJ2-3
D gene: TRBD2
V gene: TRBV5-1

CDR3 protein: CSAKDPGPMNTEAFF
CDR3 DNA: TGCAGTGCAAAGGACCCGGGACCCATGAACACTGAAGCTTTCTTT
clone size: .
J gene: TRBJ1-1
D gene: .
V gene: TRBV20-1

CDR3 protein: CASSLRPTTNEKLFF
CDR3 DNA: TGTGCCAGCAGTTTACGACCGACGACTAATGAAAAACTGTTTTTT
clone size: .
J gene: TRBJ1-4
D gene: .
V gene: TRBV12-3/TRBV12-4

CDR3 protein: CSAQAGGPYEQYF
CDR3 DNA: TGCAGTGCTCAAGCGGGAGGGCCCTACGAGCAGTACTTC
clone size: .
J gene: TRBJ2-7
D gene: TRBD2
V gene: TRBV20-1